The 26 T cell receptor beta chains in this list originate from one sample, sequenced in a study of T cell responses to AZD1222 COVID-19 vaccine. Sequencing was performed with immunoSEQ multiplex PCR; in TCRdb, only in-frame clones are kept and a portion is missing. In the table there are roughly 72,000 clones, 88% of which are singletons. The sample consisted of peripheral blood, taken 28 days after the second dose of the MenACWY control vaccine. The receptors come from an adult who received the MenACWY meningococcal vaccine as a control.

This clone has a handful of counts. The V gene is TRBV7-3, the J gene TRBJ2-2; 12 bases line up with TRBD2. The CDR3 runs 15 residues. CDR1 is SGHTA, CDR2 FQGTGA, per germline. V shed 5 bases, J shed 4 bases, and the junction held 2 bases outside the gene matches. DNA of the CDR3: TGTGCCAGCAGCGTGACTAGCGGGGGCACCGGGGAGCTGTTTTTT. Amino acids: CASSVTSGGTGELFF.

This clone was seen a handful of times. The chain is built from TRBV6-5 and TRBJ2-7, with D maybe TRBD1 (7 bases). V dropped 6 bases and J dropped 4 bases, with 16 bases sitting between them. The CDR3 runs to 14 residues. Germline assignment: CDR1 MNHEY and CDR2 SVGAGI. Written as DNA, the CDR3 is TGTGCCAGCAGCTTGGGCAGGGGGGCGTACGAGCAGTACTTC. Translated: CASSLGRGAYEQYF.

V and J are TRBV7-9 and TRBJ2-7; D gene uncertain. Germline-derived CDR1 and CDR2 are SEHNR and FQNEAQ (reference sequence). The germline V and J ends were trimmed by 3 bases and 6 bases, with 18 bases remaining between them. The CDR3 consists of 15 residues. CDR3 nucleotide sequence: TGTGCCAGCAGCTTGGATTTGACTTCCAAAAGCGAGCAGTACTTC. Amino acids: CASSLDLTSKSEQYF.

The rearrangement joins TRBV5-4 to TRBJ1-6; 9 bases match TRBD1. With V trimmed by 5 bases and J by 8 bases, 8 bases remained unmatched. The CDR3 consists of 15 residues. Germline-derived CDR1 and CDR2 are SGHNT and YYREEE (reference sequence). This chain's CDR3 is CASSHDRGSDSPLHF. CDR3 DNA: TGTGCCAGCAGTCACGACAGGGGGTCGGATTCACCCCTCCACTTT.

By sample share, this clone is medium-sized. The chain links TRBV15 to TRBJ1-4, with unresolved D. Germline assignment: CDR1 LNHNV and CDR2 YYDKDF (reference sequence). The CDR3 loop spans 13 amino acids. The V end lost 7 bases, the J end lost 8 bases, and 14 bases lay between the germline ends. The CDR3 is CATTDAAGEKLFF. CDR3 nucleotide sequence: TGTGCCACCACGGACGCAGCGGGGGAAAAACTGTTTTTT.

This sequence joins TRBV19 and TRBJ2-1, with D tentatively TRBD1 (5 bases). This CDR3 contains 14 residues. The germline V gene encodes CDR1 LNHDA and CDR2 SQIVND (reference sequence). V lost 1 base to trimming and J lost 8 bases, with 12 bases between them. CDR3: CASSIVVRVDEQFF. The CDR3 DNA reads TGTGCCAGTAGTATAGTAGTCAGGGTAGATGAGCAGTTCTTC.

The chain employs TRBV9 and TRBJ1-2; D not resolved. This CDR3 comprises 15 residues. Per germline, CDR1 SGDLS and CDR2 YYNGEE. Trimming stripped 4 bases from V and 8 bases from J, with 21 bases between. CDR3 coding DNA: TGTGCCAGCAGCCTCACGGGCAGTTCGGCGGGCGGCTACACCTTC. This encodes CASSLTGSSAGGYTF.

The gene calls are TRBV4-1 and TRBJ1-2, with D perhaps matching TRBD1 (6 bases). Trimming cost V 1 base and J 4 bases, with 13 bases left between them. Germline V CDR1 and CDR2: MGHRA, YSYEKL. This CDR3 has 15 residues. In DNA, the CDR3 is TGCGCCAGCAGCCAAGCCCTGGGGGCCGTCTATGGCTACACCTTC. Translation gives CASSQALGAVYGYTF.

There are a few counts of this clone. The chain combines TRBV7-6 with TRBJ1-6; 8 bases match TRBD1. This CDR3 region has 16 residues. Germline assignment: CDR1 SGHVS and CDR2 FNYEAQ. V was pared by 4 bases and J by 4 bases, with 6 bases of the junction left unmatched. CDR3 nucleotide sequence: TGTGCCAGCAGCTCACAGGGGGAGGGTTATAATTCACCCCTCCACTTT. This gives the protein CASSSQGEGYNSPLHF.

The genes are TRBV12-3 or TRBV12-4 and TRBJ1-2; 7 nucleotides line up with TRBD1. The ends lost 7 bases at V and 2 bases at J; junction bases unmatched: 4. The CDR3 is 13 residues long. CDR3 coding DNA: TGTGCCAGCAAGGCAGGGGGAAACTATGGCTACACCTTC. As protein: CASKAGGNYGYTF.

The chain couples TRBV5-1 to TRBJ2-1, with D maybe TRBD1 (6 bases). The CDR3 contains 16 residues. V was shortened by 1 base and J by 9 bases, with 20 bases between the two germline ends. CDR1 SGHRS and CDR2 YFSETQ come from the germline V gene. DNA of the CDR3: TGCGCCAGCAGCTTGCCCACAGGGCAGGTTCATGGTGAGCAGTTCTTC. Translating gives CASSLPTGQVHGEQFF.

This sequence joins TRBV4-3 and TRBJ1-4, with 7 bases that match TRBD1. This CDR3 has 14 residues. The germline V gene encodes CDR1 LGHNA and CDR2 YSLEER. V gave up 1 base and J gave up 8 bases; unmatched junction bases: 4. The chain's CDR3 is CASSQAGGFEKLFF. CDR3 in DNA: TGCGCCAGCAGCCAAGCAGGGGGATTCGAAAAACTGTTTTTT.

The CDR3 bases are TGCGCCAGCAGCCAGCGGACGGCCGCTTCTAACTATGGCTACACCTTC. It encodes CASSQRTAASNYGYTF. The chain recombines TRBV4-1 with TRBJ1-2; D remains unclear. Deletions cut 3 bases from V and 0 bases from J, with 14 bases between. Germline V gene data show CDR1 as MGHRA and CDR2 as YSYEKL. The CDR3 length is 16 residues.

This CDR3 reads CSVSTGAPGEKLFF. CDR3 nucleotide sequence: TGCAGCGTTTCGACAGGGGCTCCGGGGGAAAAACTGTTTTTT. The chain recombines TRBV29-1 with TRBJ1-4; 8 bases align to TRBD1. Germline values: CDR1 SQVTM, CDR2 ANQGSEA. After removal of 5 bases from V and 8 bases from J, the junction contained 10 bases not matched to a gene. This CDR3 spans 14 amino acids.

The V call is TRBV4-1, the J call TRBJ2-2, with TRBD2 as a possible D gene (5 bases). V lost 4 bases to trimming and J lost 10 bases, with 16 bases between them. CDR1 is MGHRA and CDR2 is YSYEKL in the germline V gene. The CDR3 totals 14 residues. CDR3 protein: CASSLLVRAEELFF. Written as DNA, the CDR3 is TGCGCCAGCAGCCTACTAGTGAGGGCCGAGGAGCTGTTTTTT.

This chain uses TRBV7-2 with TRBJ1-1; 8 bases fit TRBD1. Germline trimming cut 5 bases from V and 2 bases from J; bases unmatched to any gene: 4. The CDR3 loop spans 14 amino acids. In germline, CDR1 is SGHTA, CDR2 FQGNSA. The CDR3 DNA reads as TGTGCCAGCAGCCTCGGACAGGGAAACACTGAAGCTTTCTTT. Translated, it gives CASSLGQGNTEAFF.

This clone was found once. This chain connects TRBV21-1 to TRBJ1-5; the table's D call, TRBD1, has no DNA check behind it. TRBV21-1 is listed as a pseudogene. The CDR3 is 14 amino acids. In DNA form, the CDR3 reads TGTGCCAGCAGCAAAGTTTACCAGAATCAGCCCCAGCATTTT. Translated: CASSKVYQNQPQHF.

This clone was seen once. The chain recombines TRBV4-1 with TRBJ1-2; D unresolved. Trimming shortened V by 8 bases and J by 6 bases, and 19 bases separated the two germline ends. The CDR3 contains 14 residues. Germline CDR1 and CDR2: MGHRA and YSYEKL. In DNA form, the CDR3 reads TGCGCCAGCCCTCCAAAGGGCCCCTTGGATGGCTACACCTTC. It encodes CASPPKGPLDGYTF.

The chain combines TRBV29-1 with TRBJ1-2; TRBD1 matches at 8 bases. Trimming removed 6 bases from V and 0 bases from J; junction bases left unmatched: 6. Germline V CDR1 and CDR2: SQVTM, ANQGSEA. The CDR3 is made up of 14 amino acids. The CDR3 bases are TGCAGCGTCCCCGGGACAGGAGCTAACTATGGCTACACCTTC. This gives the protein CSVPGTGANYGYTF.

The chain combines TRBV7-2 with TRBJ1-2; unclear D gene. Germline loops: CDR1 SGHTA, CDR2 FQGNSA. The CDR3 runs to 12 residues. The V end was cut by 5 bases, the J end by 10 bases, with 14 bases between. CDR3 sequence reads: CASSPMTHVYTF. The CDR3 DNA reads TGTGCCAGCAGCCCGATGACGCATGTCTACACCTTC.

V usage is TRBV18 and J usage is TRBJ1-1; D is possibly TRBD1 (6 bases). Germline CDR1 is KGHSH and CDR2 is LQKENI. CDR3 size: 14 residues. Trimming cost V 2 bases and J 1 base, with 8 bases left between them. The CDR3 sequence: CASSPSQGNTEAFF. As DNA, the CDR3 is TGTGCCAGCTCACCATCACAGGGGAACACTGAAGCTTTCTTT.

V gene TRBV29-1 combines with J gene TRBJ2-1; 7 bases match TRBD2. Losses at the gene ends were 6 bases for V and 2 bases for J; bases not matched to a gene: 4. The CDR3 has 13 amino acids. In germline, CDR1 is SQVTM, CDR2 ANQGSEA. CDR3 in amino acids: CSVGTTPYNEQFF. CDR3 coding DNA: TGCAGCGTGGGGACTACCCCCTACAATGAGCAGTTCTTC.

The genes are TRBV2 and TRBJ1-4; 10 bases align to TRBD1. Trimming at V came to 6 bases and at J to 7 bases, leaving 5 bases not matched to a gene. Germline V gives CDR1 SNHLY, CDR2 FYNNEI. This CDR3 is 14 amino acids long. The CDR3 sequence: CASRAGTGVEKLFF. Written as DNA, the CDR3 is TGTGCCAGCAGAGCCGGGACAGGGGTTGAAAAACTGTTTTTT.

This clone was seen a single time. The genes are TRBV6-1 and TRBJ1-5; D not resolved. V gave up 3 bases and J gave up 2 bases, with 14 bases separating them. Germline CDR1 reads MNHNS; CDR2 reads SASEGT. CDR3 size: 16 residues. DNA of the CDR3: TGTGCCAGCAGTGAGACCCCAAAGGTAGGCAATCAGCCCCAGCATTTT. It specifies CASSETPKVGNQPQHF.

This clone has only one observation. The gene calls are TRBV7-3 and TRBJ2-5, with D uncertain. Germline V CDR1 and CDR2: SGHTA, FQGTGA. V lost 5 bases and J 5 bases, leaving 12 bases between the germline ends. The CDR3 consists of 13 residues. The DNA for the CDR3 is TGTGCCAGCAGCCTCACCAGGCTGGAGACCCAGTACTTC. Its protein is CASSLTRLETQYF.

CDR3 coding DNA: TGTGCCAGCAGTTTATCCGGGACAGGGAACTATGGCTACACCTTC. It codes for CASSLSGTGNYGYTF. The gene calls are TRBV27 and TRBJ1-2; 9 bases line up with TRBD1. With V trimmed by 0 bases and J by 2 bases, 1 base remained unmatched. CDR1 and CDR2 from the germline V gene are MNHEY and SMNVEV (reference sequence). The CDR3 spans 15 residues.